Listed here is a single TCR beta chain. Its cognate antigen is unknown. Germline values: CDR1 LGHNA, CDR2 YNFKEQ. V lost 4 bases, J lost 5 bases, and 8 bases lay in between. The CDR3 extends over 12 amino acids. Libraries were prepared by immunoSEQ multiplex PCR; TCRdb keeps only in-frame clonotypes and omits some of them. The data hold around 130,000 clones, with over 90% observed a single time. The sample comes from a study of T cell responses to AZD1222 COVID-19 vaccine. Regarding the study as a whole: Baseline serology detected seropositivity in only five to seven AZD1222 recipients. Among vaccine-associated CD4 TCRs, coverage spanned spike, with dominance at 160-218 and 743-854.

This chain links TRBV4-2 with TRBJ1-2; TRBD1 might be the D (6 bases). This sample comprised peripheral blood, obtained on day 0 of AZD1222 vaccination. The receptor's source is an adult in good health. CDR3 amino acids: CASSRDKYGYTF. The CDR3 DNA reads TGTGCCAGCAGCCGGGACAAATATGGCTACACCTTC.